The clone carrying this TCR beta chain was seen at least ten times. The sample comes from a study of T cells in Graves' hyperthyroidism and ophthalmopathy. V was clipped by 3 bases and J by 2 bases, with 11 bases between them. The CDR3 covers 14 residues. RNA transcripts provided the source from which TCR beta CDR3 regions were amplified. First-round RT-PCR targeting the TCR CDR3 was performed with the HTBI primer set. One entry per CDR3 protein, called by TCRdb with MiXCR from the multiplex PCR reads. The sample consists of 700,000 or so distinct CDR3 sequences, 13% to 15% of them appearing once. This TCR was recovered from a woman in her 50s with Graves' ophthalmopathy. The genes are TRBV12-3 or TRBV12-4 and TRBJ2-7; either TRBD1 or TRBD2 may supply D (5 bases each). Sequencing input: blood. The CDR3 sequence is CASSFGAVTYEQYF. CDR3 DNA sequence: TGTGCCAGCAGTTTCGGGGCAGTCACCTACGAGCAGTACTTC.